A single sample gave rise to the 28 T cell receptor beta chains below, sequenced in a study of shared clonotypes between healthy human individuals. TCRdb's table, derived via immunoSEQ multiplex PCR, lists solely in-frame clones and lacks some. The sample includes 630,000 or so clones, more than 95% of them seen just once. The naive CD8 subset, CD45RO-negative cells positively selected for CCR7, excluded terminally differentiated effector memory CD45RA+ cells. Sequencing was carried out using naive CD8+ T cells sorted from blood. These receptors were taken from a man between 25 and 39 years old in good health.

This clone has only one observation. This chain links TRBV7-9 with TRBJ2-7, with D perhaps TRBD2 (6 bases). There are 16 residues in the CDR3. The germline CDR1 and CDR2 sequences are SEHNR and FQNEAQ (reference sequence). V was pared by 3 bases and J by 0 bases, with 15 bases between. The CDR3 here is CASSLGGGMSSYEQYF. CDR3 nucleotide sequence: TGTGCCAGCAGCTTGGGCGGCGGGATGAGCTCCTACGAGCAGTACTTC. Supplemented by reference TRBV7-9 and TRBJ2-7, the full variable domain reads DTGVSQNPRHKITKRGQNVTFRCDPISEHNRLYWYRQTLGQGPEFLTYFQNEAQLEKSRLLSDRFSAERPKGSFSTLEIQRTEQGDSAMYLCASSLGGGMSSYEQYFGPGTRLTVT.

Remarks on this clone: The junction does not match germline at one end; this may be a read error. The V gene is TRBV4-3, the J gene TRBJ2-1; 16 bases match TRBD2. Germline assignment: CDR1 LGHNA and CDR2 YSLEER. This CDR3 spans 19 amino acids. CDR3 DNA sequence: TGCGTCAGCAGCCAAGGGACTAGCGGGAGGGCCGTATCCTGGGATGAGCAGTTCTTC. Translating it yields CVSSQGTSGRAVSWDEQFF.

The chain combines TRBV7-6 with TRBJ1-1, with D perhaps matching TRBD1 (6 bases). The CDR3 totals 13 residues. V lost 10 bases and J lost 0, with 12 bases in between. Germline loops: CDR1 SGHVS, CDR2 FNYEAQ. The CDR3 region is CATGGLLNTEAFF. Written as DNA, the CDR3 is TGTGCCACGGGGGGGCTATTGAACACTGAAGCTTTCTTT.

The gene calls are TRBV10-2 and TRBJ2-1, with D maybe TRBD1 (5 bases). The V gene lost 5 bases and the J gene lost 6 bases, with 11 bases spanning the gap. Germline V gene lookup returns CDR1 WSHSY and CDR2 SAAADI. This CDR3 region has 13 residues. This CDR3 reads CASSIDSSNEQFF. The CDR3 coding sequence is TGCGCCAGCAGTATCGACAGCTCCAATGAGCAGTTCTTC.

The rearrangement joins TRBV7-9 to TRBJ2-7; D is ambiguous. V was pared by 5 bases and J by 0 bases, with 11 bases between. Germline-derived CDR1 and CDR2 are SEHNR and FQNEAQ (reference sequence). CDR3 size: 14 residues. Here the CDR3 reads CASSTTRSSYEQYF. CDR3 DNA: TGTGCCAGCAGCACTACCAGGAGCTCCTACGAGCAGTACTTC.

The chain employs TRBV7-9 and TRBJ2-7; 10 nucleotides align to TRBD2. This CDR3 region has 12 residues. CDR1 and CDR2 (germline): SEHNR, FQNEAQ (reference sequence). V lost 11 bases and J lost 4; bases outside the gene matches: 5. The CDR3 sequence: CAGQREGYEQYF. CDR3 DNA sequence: TGTGCCGGCCAGCGGGAGGGTTACGAGCAGTACTTC.

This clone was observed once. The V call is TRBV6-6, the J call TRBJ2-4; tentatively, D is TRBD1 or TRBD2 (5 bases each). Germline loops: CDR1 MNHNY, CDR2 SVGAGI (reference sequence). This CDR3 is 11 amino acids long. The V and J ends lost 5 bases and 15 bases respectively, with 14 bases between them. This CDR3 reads CASSDSREAYF. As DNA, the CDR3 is TGTGCCAGCAGTGACAGTCGGGAAGCGTACTTC.

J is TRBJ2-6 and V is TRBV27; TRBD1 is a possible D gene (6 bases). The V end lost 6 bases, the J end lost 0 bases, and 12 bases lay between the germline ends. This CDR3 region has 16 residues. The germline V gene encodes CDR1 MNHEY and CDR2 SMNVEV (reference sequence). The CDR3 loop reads CASRETGSSGANVLTF. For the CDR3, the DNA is TGTGCCAGCAGGGAGACAGGCAGCTCTGGGGCCAACGTCCTGACTTTC.

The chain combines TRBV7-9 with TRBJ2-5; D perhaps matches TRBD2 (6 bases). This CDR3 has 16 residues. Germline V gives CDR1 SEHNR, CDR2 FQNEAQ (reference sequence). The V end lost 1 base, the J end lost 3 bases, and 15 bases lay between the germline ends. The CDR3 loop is CASSLVSSGYEETQYF. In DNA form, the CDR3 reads TGTGCCAGCAGCTTAGTGTCCAGCGGGTACGAAGAGACCCAGTACTTC.

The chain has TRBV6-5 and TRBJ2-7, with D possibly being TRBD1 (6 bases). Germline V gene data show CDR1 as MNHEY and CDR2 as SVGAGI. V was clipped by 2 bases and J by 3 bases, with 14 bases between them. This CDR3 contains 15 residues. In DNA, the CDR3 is TGTGCCAGCAGTTACGGGGCACAGGGAGACTACGAGCAGTACTTC. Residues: CASSYGAQGDYEQYF.

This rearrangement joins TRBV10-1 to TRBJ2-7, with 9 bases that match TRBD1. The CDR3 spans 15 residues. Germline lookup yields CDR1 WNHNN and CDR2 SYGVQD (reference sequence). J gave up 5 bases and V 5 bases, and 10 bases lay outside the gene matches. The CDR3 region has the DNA TGCGCCAGCAGTAAGGCCGGGACAGGGACCCACGAGCAGTACTTC. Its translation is CASSKAGTGTHEQYF.

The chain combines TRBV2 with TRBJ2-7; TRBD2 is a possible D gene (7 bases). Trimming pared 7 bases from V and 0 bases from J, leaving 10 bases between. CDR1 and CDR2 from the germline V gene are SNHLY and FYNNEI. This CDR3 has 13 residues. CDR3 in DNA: TGTGCCAGCAAGAGGGGGGGCTCCTACGAGCAGTACTTC. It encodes CASKRGGSYEQYF.

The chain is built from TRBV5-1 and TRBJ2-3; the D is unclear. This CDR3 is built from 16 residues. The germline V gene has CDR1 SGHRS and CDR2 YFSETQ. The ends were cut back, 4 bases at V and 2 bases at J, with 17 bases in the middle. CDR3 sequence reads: CASSPWRPTSTDTQYF. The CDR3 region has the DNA TGCGCCAGCAGCCCATGGCGGCCTACATCCACAGATACGCAGTATTTT. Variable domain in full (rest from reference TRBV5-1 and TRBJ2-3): KAGVTQTPRYLIKTRGQQVTLSCSPISGHRSVSWYQQTPGQGLQFLFEYFSETQRNKGNFPGRFSGRQFSNSRSEMNVSTLELGDSALYLCASSPWRPTSTDTQYFGPGTRLTVL.

The CDR3 loop reads CASSPTGDTQYF. In DNA, the CDR3 is TGTGCCAGCAGCCCAACGGGTGATACGCAGTATTTT. This chain links TRBV7-9 with TRBJ2-3; D remains ambiguous. V was trimmed by 5 bases and J by 6 bases, leaving 9 bases between them. This CDR3 comprises 12 residues. Germline V lookup: CDR1 SEHNR, CDR2 FQNEAQ (reference sequence).

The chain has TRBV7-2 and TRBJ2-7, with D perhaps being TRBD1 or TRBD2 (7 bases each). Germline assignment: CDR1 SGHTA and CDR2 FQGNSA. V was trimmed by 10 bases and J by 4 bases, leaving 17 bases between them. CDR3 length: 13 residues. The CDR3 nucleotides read TGTGCCACCTGGGGGGGGACAGCATACGAGCAGTACTTC. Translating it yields CATWGGTAYEQYF.

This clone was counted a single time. CDR3 sequence reads: CASSPVVADTQYF. In nucleotides, the CDR3 is TGTGCCAGCAGCCCGGTAGTGGCAGATACGCAGTATTTT. The chain couples TRBV6-5 to TRBJ2-3; D call uncertain. This CDR3 has 13 amino acids. The V end was cut by 6 bases, the J end by 4 bases, with 11 bases between. CDR1 MNHEY and CDR2 SVGAGI come from the germline V gene.

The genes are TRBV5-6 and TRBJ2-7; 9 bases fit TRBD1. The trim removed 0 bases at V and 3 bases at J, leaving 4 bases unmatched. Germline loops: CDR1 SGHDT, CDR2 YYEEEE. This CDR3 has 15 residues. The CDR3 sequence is CASSLAGTGFYEQYF. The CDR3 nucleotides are TGTGCCAGCAGCTTGGCTGGGACAGGGTTCTACGAGCAGTACTTC.

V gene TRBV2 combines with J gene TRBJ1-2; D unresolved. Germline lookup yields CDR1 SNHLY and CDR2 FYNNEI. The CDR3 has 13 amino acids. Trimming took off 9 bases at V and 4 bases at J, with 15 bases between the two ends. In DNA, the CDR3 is TGTGCCAGACGGACCCCTGTCGGCTATGGCTACACCTTC. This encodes CARRTPVGYGYTF.

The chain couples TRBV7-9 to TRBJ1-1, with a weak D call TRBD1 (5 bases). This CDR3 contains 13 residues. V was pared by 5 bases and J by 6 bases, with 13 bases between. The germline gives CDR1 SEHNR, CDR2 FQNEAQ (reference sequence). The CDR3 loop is CASSARDSPEAFF. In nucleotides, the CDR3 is TGTGCCAGCAGCGCCCGGGACTCACCTGAAGCTTTCTTT.

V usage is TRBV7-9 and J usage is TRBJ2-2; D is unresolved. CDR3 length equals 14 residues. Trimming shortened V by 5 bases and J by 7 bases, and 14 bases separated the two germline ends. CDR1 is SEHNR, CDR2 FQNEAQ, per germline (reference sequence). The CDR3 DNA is TGTGCCAGCAGCCCTCAATTAAGCAACGGGGAGCTGTTTTTT. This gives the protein CASSPQLSNGELFF.

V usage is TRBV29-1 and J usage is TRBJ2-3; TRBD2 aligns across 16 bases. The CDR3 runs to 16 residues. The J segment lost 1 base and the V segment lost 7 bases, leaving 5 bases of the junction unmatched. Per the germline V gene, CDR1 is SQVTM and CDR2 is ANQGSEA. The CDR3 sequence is CSGGTSGRVGTDTQYF. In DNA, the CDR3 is TGCAGCGGGGGGACTAGCGGGAGGGTGGGCACAGATACGCAGTATTTT.

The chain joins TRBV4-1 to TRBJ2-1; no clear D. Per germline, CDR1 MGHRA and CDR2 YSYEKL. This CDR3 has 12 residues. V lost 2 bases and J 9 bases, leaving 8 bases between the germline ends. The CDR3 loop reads CASSQSRSEQFF. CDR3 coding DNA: TGCGCCAGCAGCCAATCCCGTAGTGAGCAGTTCTTC.

The CDR3 region is CASSASGLSSGNTIYF. The CDR3 DNA is TGTGCCAGCAGCGCCTCGGGACTGAGCTCTGGAAACACCATATATTTT. The V and J genes are TRBV9 and TRBJ1-3; possible D gene TRBD1, 5 bases. The CDR3 spans 16 residues. The ends were cut back, 3 bases at V and 0 bases at J, with 13 bases in the middle. Germline CDR1 SGDLS, CDR2 YYNGEE.

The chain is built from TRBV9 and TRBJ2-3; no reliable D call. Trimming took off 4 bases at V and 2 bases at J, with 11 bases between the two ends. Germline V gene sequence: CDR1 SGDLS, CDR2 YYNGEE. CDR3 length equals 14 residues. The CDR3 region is CASSSWQATDTQYF. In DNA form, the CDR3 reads TGTGCCAGCAGCTCCTGGCAGGCCACAGATACGCAGTATTTT.

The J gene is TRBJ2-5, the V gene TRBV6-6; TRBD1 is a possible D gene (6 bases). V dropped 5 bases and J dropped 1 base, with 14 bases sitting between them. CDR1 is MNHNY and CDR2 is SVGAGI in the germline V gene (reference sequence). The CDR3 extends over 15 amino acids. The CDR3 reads CASSPQGTPQETQYF. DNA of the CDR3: TGTGCCAGCAGTCCGCAAGGGACACCCCAAGAGACCCAGTACTTC.

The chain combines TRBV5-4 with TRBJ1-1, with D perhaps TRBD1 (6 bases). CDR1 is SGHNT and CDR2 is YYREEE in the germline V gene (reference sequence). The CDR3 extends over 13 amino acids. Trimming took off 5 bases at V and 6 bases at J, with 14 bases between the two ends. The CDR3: CASRLPGDPEAFF. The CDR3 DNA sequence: TGTGCCAGCAGACTGCCAGGGGATCCTGAAGCTTTCTTT.

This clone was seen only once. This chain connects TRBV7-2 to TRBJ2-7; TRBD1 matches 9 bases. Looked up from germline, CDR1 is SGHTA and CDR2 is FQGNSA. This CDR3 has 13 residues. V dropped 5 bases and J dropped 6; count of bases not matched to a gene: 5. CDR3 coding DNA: TGTGCCAGCAGCGAGTGGACAGGGGCCGAGCAGTACTTC. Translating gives CASSEWTGAEQYF.

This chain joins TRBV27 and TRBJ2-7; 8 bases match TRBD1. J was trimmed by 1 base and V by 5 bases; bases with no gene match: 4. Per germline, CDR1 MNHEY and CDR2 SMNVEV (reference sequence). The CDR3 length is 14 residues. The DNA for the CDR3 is TGTGCCAGCAGTCTACAGGGGGTTTCCTACGAGCAGTACTTC. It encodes CASSLQGVSYEQYF.